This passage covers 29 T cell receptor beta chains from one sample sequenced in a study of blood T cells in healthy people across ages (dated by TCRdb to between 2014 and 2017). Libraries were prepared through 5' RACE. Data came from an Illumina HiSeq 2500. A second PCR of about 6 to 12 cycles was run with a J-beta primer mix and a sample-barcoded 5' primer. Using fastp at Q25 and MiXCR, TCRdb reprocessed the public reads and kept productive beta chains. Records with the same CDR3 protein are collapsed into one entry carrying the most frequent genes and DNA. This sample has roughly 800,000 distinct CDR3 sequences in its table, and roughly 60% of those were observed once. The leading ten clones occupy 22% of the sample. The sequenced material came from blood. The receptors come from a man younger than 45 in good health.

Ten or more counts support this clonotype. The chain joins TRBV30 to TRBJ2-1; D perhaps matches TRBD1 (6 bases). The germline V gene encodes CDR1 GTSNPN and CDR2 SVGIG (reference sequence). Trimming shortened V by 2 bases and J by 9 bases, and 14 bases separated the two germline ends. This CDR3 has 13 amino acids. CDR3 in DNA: TGTGCCTGGAGTCCGGCAGGGGTGGTTGAGCAGTTCTTC. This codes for CAWSPAGVVEQFF.

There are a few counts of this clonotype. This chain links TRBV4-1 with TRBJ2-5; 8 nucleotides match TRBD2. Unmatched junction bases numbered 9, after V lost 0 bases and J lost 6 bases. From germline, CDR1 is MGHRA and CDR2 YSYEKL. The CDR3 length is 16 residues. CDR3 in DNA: TGCGCCAGCAGCCAAGAACCCGGGGGGGCGGTAAAGACCCAGTACTTC. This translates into CASSQEPGGAVKTQYF.

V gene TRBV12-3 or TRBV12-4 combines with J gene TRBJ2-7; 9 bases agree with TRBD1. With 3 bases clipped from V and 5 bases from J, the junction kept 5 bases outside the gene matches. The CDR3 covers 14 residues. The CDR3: CASSFTDRGHEQYF. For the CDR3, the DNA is TGTGCCAGCAGTTTTACGGACAGGGGCCACGAGCAGTACTTC.

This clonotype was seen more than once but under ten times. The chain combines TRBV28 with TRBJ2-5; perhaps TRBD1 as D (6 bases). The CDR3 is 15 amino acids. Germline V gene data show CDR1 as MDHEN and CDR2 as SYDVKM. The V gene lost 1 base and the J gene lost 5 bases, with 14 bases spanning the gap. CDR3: CASSLYKKGGETQYF. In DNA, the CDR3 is TGTGCCAGCAGTTTATACAAGAAAGGGGGTGAGACCCAGTACTTC.

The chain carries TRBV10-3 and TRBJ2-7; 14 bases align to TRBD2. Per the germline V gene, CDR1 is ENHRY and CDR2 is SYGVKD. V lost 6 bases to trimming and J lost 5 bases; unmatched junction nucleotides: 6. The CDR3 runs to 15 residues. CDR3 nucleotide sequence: TGTGCCATCAGGCCGGGACTAGCGGGAGTAAACGAGCAGTACTTC. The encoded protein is CAIRPGLAGVNEQYF.

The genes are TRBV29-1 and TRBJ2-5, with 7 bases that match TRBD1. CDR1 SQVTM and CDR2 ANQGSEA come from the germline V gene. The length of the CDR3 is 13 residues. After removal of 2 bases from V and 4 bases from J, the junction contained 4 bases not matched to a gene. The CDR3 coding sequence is TGCAGCGTTGAAAACAGGGGAGTAGAGACCCAGTACTTC. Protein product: CSVENRGVETQYF.

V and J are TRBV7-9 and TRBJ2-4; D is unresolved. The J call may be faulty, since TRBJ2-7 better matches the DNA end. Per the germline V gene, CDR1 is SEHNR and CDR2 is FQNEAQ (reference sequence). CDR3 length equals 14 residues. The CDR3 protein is CASSLAASSNEQYF. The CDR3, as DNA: TGTGCCAGCAGCTTAGCGGCGAGCAGTAACGAGCAGTACTTC.

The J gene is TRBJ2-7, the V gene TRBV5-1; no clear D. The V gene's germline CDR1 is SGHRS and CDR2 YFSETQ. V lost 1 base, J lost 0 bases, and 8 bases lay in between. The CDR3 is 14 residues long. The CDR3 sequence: CASSLMGVSYEQYF. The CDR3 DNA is TGCGCCAGCAGCTTGATGGGCGTCTCCTACGAGCAGTACTTC.

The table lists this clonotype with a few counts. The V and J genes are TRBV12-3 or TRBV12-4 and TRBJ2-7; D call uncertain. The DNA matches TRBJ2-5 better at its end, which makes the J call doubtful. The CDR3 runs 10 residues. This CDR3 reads CASGRKTQYF. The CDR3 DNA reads TGTGCCAGCGGTCGAAAGACCCAGTACTTC.

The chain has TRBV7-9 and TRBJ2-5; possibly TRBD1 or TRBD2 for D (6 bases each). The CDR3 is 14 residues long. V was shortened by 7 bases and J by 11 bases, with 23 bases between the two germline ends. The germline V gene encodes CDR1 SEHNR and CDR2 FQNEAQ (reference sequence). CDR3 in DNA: TGTGCCAGCAATCTGGGGGGACACAACAATGAGCAGTACTTC. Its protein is CASNLGGHNNEQYF.

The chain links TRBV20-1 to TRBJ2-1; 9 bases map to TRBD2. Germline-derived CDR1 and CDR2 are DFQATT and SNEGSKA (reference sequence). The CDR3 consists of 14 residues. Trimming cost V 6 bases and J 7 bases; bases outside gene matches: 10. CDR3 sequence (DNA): TGCAGTGCACGGAGGGCGGGAGGGCCGAATGAGCAGTTCTTC. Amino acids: CSARRAGGPNEQFF.

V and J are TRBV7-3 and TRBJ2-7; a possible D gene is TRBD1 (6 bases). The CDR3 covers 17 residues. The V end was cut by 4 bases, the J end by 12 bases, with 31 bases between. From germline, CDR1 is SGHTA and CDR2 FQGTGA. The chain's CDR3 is CASSSPGHGDISRGVYF. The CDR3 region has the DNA TGTGCCAGCAGCTCCCCGGGACACGGGGACATAAGTCGTGGGGTGTACTTC.

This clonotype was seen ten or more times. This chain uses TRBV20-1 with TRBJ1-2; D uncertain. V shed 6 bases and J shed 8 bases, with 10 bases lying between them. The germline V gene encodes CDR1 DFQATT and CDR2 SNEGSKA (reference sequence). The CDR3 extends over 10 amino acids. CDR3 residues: CSAPIAGYTF. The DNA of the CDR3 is TGCAGTGCCCCCATTGCGGGCTACACCTTC.

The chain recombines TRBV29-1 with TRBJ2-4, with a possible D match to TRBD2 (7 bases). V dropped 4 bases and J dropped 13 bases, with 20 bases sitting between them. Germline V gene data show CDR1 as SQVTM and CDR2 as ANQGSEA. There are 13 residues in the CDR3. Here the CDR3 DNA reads TGCAGCGTTGCGAACAGGGAGGGCAACGACCAGTACTTC. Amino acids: CSVANREGNDQYF. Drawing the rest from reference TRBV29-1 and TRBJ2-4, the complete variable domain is SAVISQKPSRDICQRGTSLTIQCQVDSQVTMMFWYRQQPGQSLTLIATANQGSEATYESGFVIDKFPISRPNLTFSTLTVSNMSPEDSSIYLCSVANREGNDQYFGAGTRLSVL.

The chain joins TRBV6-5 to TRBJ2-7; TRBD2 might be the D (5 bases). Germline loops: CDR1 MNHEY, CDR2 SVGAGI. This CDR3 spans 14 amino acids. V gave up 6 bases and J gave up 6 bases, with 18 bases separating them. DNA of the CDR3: TGTGCCAGCAGCCCCAACCGGGGTGGTATCGAGCAGTACTTC. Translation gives CASSPNRGGIEQYF.

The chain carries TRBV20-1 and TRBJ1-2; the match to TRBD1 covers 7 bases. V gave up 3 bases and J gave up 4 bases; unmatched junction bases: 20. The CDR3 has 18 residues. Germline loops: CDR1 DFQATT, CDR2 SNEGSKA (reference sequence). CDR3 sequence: CSASPHSIQGSGPYGYTF. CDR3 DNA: TGCAGTGCTAGCCCACATTCCATACAGGGGTCGGGCCCCTATGGCTACACCTTC.

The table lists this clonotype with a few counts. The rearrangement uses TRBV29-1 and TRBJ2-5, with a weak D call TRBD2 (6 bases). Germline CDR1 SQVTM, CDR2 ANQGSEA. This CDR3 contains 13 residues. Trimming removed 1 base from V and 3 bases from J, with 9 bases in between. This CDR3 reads CSVEVGGEETQYF. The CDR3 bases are TGCAGCGTTGAAGTCGGCGGGGAAGAGACCCAGTACTTC.

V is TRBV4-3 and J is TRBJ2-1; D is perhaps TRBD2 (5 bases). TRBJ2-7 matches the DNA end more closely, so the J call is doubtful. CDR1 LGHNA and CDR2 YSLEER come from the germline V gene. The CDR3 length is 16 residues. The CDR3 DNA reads TGCGCCAGCAGCCCACAAAGCGGAAGCTCCTACAATGAGCAGTACTTC. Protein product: CASSPQSGSSYNEQYF.

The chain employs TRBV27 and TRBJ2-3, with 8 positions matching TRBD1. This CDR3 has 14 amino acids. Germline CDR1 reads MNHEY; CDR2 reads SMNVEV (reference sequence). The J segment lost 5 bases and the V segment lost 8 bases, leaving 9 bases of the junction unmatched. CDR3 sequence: CASANQGAQDTQYF. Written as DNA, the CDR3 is TGTGCCAGCGCTAACCAGGGGGCGCAAGATACGCAGTATTTT.

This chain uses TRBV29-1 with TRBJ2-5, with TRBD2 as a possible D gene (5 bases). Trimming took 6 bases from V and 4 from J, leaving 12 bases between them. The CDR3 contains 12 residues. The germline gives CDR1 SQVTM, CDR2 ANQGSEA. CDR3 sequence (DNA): TGCAGCGTCGAATGGGCGGGAGAGACCCAGTACTTC. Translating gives CSVEWAGETQYF.

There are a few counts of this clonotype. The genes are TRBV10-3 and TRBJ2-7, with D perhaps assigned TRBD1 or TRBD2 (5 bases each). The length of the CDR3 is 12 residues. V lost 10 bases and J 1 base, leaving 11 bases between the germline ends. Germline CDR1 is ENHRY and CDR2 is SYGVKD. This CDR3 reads CATGDGSYEQYF. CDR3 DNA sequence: TGTGCCACCGGGGACGGTTCCTACGAGCAGTACTTC.

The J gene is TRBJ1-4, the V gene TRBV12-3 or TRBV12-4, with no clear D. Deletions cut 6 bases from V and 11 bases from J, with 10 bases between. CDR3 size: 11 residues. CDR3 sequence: CASSIQGKLFF. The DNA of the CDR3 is TGTGCCAGCAGCATACAAGGCAAACTGTTTTTT.

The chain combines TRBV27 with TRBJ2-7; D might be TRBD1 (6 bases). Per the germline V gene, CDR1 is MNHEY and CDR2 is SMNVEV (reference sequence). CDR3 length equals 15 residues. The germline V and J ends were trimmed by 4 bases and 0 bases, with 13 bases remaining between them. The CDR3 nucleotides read TGTGCCAGCAGTTCCCTAGGGGGAAGCTCCTACGAGCAGTACTTC. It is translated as CASSSLGGSSYEQYF.

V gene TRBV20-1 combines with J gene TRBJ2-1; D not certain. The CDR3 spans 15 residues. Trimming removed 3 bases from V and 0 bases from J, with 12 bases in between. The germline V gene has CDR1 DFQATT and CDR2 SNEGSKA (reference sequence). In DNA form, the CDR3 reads TGCAGTGCTAGGGAAACTCTGAGCTCCTACAATGAGCAGTTCTTC. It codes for CSARETLSSYNEQFF.

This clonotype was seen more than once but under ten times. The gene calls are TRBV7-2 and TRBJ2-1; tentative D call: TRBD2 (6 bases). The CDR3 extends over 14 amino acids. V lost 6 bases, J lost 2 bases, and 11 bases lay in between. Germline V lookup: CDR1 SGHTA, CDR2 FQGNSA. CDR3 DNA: TGTGCCAGCAGACCCGGGGGTACCTACAATGAGCAGTTCTTC. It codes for CASRPGGTYNEQFF.

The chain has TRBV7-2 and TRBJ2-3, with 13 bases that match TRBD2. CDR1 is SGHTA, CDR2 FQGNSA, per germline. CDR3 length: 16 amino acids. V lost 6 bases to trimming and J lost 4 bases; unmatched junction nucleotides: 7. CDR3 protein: CASSMRGLAGSDTQYF. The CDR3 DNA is TGTGCCAGCAGTATGCGGGGACTAGCGGGATCAGATACGCAGTATTTT.

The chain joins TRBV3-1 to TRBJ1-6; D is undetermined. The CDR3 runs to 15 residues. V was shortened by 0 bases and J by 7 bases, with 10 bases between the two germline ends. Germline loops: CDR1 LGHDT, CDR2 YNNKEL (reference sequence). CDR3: CASSQDLATNSPLHF. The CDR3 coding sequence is TGTGCCAGCAGCCAAGATCTCGCGACAAATTCACCCCTCCACTTT.

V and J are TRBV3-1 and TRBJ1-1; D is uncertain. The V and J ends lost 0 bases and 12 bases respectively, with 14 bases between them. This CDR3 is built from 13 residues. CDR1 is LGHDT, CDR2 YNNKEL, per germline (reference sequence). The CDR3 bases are TGTGCCAGCAGCCAAGATTTAGGGCCGGGATCTTTCTTT. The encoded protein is CASSQDLGPGSFF.

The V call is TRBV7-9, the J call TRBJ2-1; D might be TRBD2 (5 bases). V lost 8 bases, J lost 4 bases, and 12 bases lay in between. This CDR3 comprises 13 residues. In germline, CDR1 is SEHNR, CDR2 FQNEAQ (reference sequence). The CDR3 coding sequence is TGTGCCAGCTTAGAGGGCCGATACAATGAGCAGTTCTTC. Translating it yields CASLEGRYNEQFF.